This record covers a single T cell receptor (beta chain). There is no known antigen for this receptor. It has no much larger one-base neighbor in the sample; base qualities were not kept. The entry originates in a study of blood T cell repertoires in COVID-19 (dated by TCRdb to between 2020 and 2021). Looking at the study overall: Samples covering the acute and convalescent phases of COVID-19 were provided by collaborators in the United States, Italy and Spain. The repertoires were released in a freely available public database meant as a resource for research on the immune response to SARS-CoV-2. A de-identified subject ID, COVID-19 status, age in years and sex were almost always included in the sample metadata. Where HLA class I and class II types were available, the types were taken from metadata supplied by the sample provider, not from assay-based typing. Deeply sampled blood TCRbeta repertoires from subjects exposed to, actively infected with, or recovered from COVID-19 were included in the dataset. The material from the prospective study consisted of cDNA or gDNA derived from T cells, B-cell-depleted T cells, or PBMCs. The samples were drawn from the first 160 participants of the ongoing ImmuneRACE study and from 950 to 1,500 subjects provided by 6 global collaborators.

Participants in the prospective study were enrolled through a virtual design, were aged about 18 to 100 years, and lived in 20 to 30 United States geographic areas. In the prospective study, cohorts were assigned on the basis of participant-reported clinical history obtained from a screening survey and a study questionnaire. ImmuneRACE Cohort 3 recovered participants were defined by two consecutive negative NP/OP PCR tests, healthcare professional clearance, or symptom resolution. Mobile phlebotomists in the prospective study collected whole blood, serum and a nasopharyngeal or oropharyngeal swab from every participant. Over a roughly two-month period, participants in the prospective study had the option of providing additional blood draws and questionnaires. Prospective study blood samples were shipped either frozen or at room temperature before DNA extraction. TCRbeta CDR3 regions were amplified from genomic DNA using the immunoSEQ Assay, a bias-controlled multiplex PCR. The paper's data handling went like this. Within the assay, amplification of reference gene primers was used to estimate how many nucleated cells each sample contained. To quantify the absolute abundance of each unique TCRbeta CDR3 rearrangement, sequence reads were collapsed and filtered. For each sample, productive Simpson clonality was calculated by taking the square root of Simpson's diversity index across productive rearrangements. TCRdb took over this immuneACCESS table, retaining in-frame rearrangements with V and J assigned. Such tables are incomplete; in checked studies, under half of the missing clones stem from an unresolved V gene, and the remainder is unexplained. V, J and clone size are taken as reported in that table, and D and trimming were inferred from the DNA itself. Across this sample there are over 350,000 clones, with about 83% seen only once. Jointly, the top ten make up 10% of the sample.

On the study overall, not on this receptor specifically: The quantity of clinical and demographic metadata differed by source and by participant and was supplied without curation.

This clonotype was obtained from a woman between 50 and 59 years old who had recovered from COVID-19. Sample: PBMCs or T cells enriched from blood (not recorded which).

The CDR3: CASSQGQFTYEQYF. The DNA is as follows: TGCGCCAGCAGCCAGGGACAATTTACCTACGAGCAGTACTTC. The rearranged segments are TRBV4-1 and TRBJ2-7, and TRBD1 may be the D gene, going by 6 matching bases. From a lookup of the germline V gene, CDR1 and CDR2 are MGHRA and YSYEKL. Reading from cysteine to phenylalanine, the CDR3 counts 14 amino acids. This entry keeps only the CDR3 DNA: 42 bases, framed from base 1. V drops 3 bases and J drops 2 bases, leaving 11 bases in between.